The 10 T cell receptor beta chains below come from one sample, sequenced in a study of siplizumab effects on memory and regulatory T cells. Some clones are missing from TCRdb's copy, which holds only in-frame ones; the method was immunoSEQ multiplex PCR. The repertoire holds more than 90,000 clones, with around nine tenths as singletons. Sequenced: non-Treg CD4+ T cells sorted from blood. The receptors shown here come from a human donor in good health.

The chain combines TRBV19 with TRBJ2-3, with D possibly TRBD1 on 6 matching bases. CDR3 length: 14 amino acids. The germline V gene encodes CDR1 LNHDA and CDR2 SQIVND (reference sequence). Between the trimmed V and J ends, which lost 7 bases and 4 bases, there was a span of 15 bases. CDR3 in DNA: TGTGCCAGTACCCTGGGGGACACTTCAGATACGCAGTATTTT. Protein: CASTLGDTSDTQYF.

The V call is TRBV19, the J call TRBJ1-5; D is perhaps TRBD1 (6 bases). The germline CDR1 and CDR2 sequences are LNHDA and SQIVND (reference sequence). The CDR3 contains 17 residues. The V gene lost 6 bases and the J gene lost 2 bases, with 20 bases spanning the gap. The CDR3 nucleotides are TGTGCCAGTAGCAGCCTGGGGGGGGCTAGGGGCAATCAGCCCCAGCATTTT. Protein sequence: CASSSLGGARGNQPQHF. Complete variable domain (other parts from reference TRBV19 and TRBJ1-5): DGGITQSPKYLFRKEGQNVTLSCEQNLNHDAMYWYRQDPGQGLRLIYYSQIVNDFQKGDIAEGYSVSREKKESFPLTVTSAQKNPTAFYLCASSSLGGARGNQPQHFGDGTRLSIL.

The V call is TRBV30, the J call TRBJ1-6; D is undetermined. V was cut by 3 bases and J by 2 bases, with 5 bases left in between. CDR1 is GTSNPN and CDR2 is SVGIG in the germline V gene (reference sequence). CDR3 length: 13 residues. The CDR3: CAWSRPYNSPLHF. The CDR3 DNA reads TGTGCCTGGAGCAGACCCTATAATTCACCCCTCCACTTT.

This clone has just a few counts. This sequence joins TRBV7-9 and TRBJ2-1; 14 positions match TRBD2. CDR3 length: 16 residues. The germline V gene encodes CDR1 SEHNR and CDR2 FQNEAQ (reference sequence). V lost 6 bases and J lost 0; bases outside the gene matches: 1. CDR3 in DNA: TGTGCCAGCAGGGGGACTAGCGGGAGCTCCTACAATGAGCAGTTCTTC. It is translated as CASRGTSGSSYNEQFF.

The rearrangement joins TRBV28 to TRBJ2-7; tentative D call: TRBD2 (6 bases). Between the trimmed V and J ends, which lost 6 bases and 6 bases, there was a span of 15 bases. This CDR3 contains 13 residues. The germline CDR1 and CDR2 sequences are MDHEN and SYDVKM. This chain's CDR3 is CASRASAGREQYF. CDR3 in DNA: TGTGCCAGCAGGGCCTCGGCGGGACGCGAGCAGTACTTC.

The rearrangement uses TRBV18 and TRBJ2-5, with D perhaps being TRBD1 or TRBD2 (6 bases each). The ends were cut back, 3 bases at V and 0 bases at J, with 17 bases in the middle. The CDR3 runs 17 residues. Germline CDR1 reads KGHSH; CDR2 reads LQKENI. The CDR3 bases are TGTGCCAGCTCACCCCGGCAGGGGACTTCGTACCAAGAGACCCAGTACTTC. Translating it yields CASSPRQGTSYQETQYF.

This chain connects TRBV18 to TRBJ1-1; D unresolved. The CDR3 spans 12 residues. Germline V gene sequence: CDR1 KGHSH, CDR2 LQKENI. V was shortened by 2 bases and J by 4 bases, with 5 bases between the two germline ends. The CDR3 nucleotides read TGTGCCAGCTCACCAGGGGTCACTGAAGCTTTCTTT. Its protein product is CASSPGVTEAFF.

The genes are TRBV27 and TRBJ1-2; TRBD1 is a possible D gene (6 bases). Trimming took off 8 bases at V and 4 bases at J, with 20 bases between the two ends. CDR3 length equals 15 residues. Looked up from germline, CDR1 is MNHEY and CDR2 is SMNVEV (reference sequence). CDR3 sequence (DNA): TGTGCCAGCTCCGGCAGGGGAAGGGAAGGCTATGGCTACACCTTC. Its protein product is CASSGRGREGYGYTF.

The chain has TRBV30 and TRBJ2-3; 9 nucleotides match TRBD2. V was pared by 0 bases and J by 1 base, with 5 bases of the junction left unmatched. Germline V lookup: CDR1 GTSNPN, CDR2 SVGIG (reference sequence). The CDR3 extends over 16 amino acids. The CDR3 region is CAWSVGSSGGTDTQYF. CDR3 coding DNA: TGTGCCTGGAGTGTAGGGTCTAGCGGGGGCACAGATACGCAGTATTTT.

The V and J genes are TRBV28 and TRBJ1-2; D unclear. Germline CDR1 and CDR2: MDHEN and SYDVKM. The V end lost 7 bases, the J end lost 4 bases, and 7 bases lay between the germline ends. The length of the CDR3 is 11 residues. The CDR3 is CASKMVYGYTF. CDR3 in DNA: TGTGCCAGCAAAATGGTCTATGGCTACACCTTC.